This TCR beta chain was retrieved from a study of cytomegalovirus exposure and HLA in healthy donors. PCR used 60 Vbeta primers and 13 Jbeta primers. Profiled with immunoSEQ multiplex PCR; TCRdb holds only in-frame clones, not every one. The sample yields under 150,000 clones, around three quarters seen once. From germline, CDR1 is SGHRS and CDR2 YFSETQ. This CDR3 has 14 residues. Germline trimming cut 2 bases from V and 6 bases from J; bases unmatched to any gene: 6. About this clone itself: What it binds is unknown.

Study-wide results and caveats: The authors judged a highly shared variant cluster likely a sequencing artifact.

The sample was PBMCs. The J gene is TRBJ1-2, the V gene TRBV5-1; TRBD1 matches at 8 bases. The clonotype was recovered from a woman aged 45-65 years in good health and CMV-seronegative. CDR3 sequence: CASSFDRGIDGYTF. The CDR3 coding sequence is TGCGCCAGCAGCTTCGACAGGGGAATCGATGGCTACACCTTC.